Below are 13 T cell receptor beta chains sequenced from a single sample in a study of T cells in Graves' hyperthyroidism and ophthalmopathy. The CDR3 regions of TCR beta were amplified from RNA transcripts. First-round RT-PCR targeting the TCR CDR3 was performed with the HTBI primer set. From the multiplex PCR reads, TCRdb called clonotypes with MiXCR, one entry per CDR3 protein. Of 350,000 to 400,000 distinct CDR3 sequences in the sample, under 20% were seen once. The sample comprised blood. The receptors come from a man aged 18 to 30 with Graves' ophthalmopathy.

This clonotype was seen many times. The V and J genes are TRBV12-5 and TRBJ2-1, with D maybe TRBD1 (5 bases). This CDR3 spans 15 amino acids. CDR1 and CDR2 from the germline V gene are LGHNT and FRNRAP. V lost 1 base and J 3 bases, leaving 10 bases between the germline ends. CDR3 in amino acids: CASGLGGAGYNEQFF. CDR3 in DNA: TGTGCTAGTGGTTTGGGGGGCGCCGGCTACAATGAGCAGTTCTTC.

With regard to this clonotype: This sequence may be a read error, since a much larger clone differs from it by one base. This chain connects TRBV9 to TRBJ2-3, with no clear D. This CDR3 is 15 amino acids long. Germline V gene data show CDR1 as SGDLS and CDR2 as YYNGEE. The V end lost 5 bases, the J end lost 4 bases, and 17 bases lay between the germline ends. As DNA, the CDR3 is TGTGCCAGCAGTACTGGGATAGGAGCCCCAGATACGCAGTATTTT. Its translation is CASSTGIGAPDTQYF.

This clonotype was counted between two and nine times. This rearrangement joins TRBV9 to TRBJ2-3, with 14 positions matching TRBD2. The germline CDR1 and CDR2 sequences are SGDLS and YYNGEE. The CDR3 spans 16 residues. Losses at the gene ends were 3 bases for V and 6 bases for J; bases not matched to a gene: 6. CDR3 sequence (DNA): TGTGCCAGCAGCGGAACGGGACTAGCGGGGGTTGATACGCAGTATTTT. Protein product: CASSGTGLAGVDTQYF.

The CDR3 reads CASSLDSSPLHF. In nucleotides, the CDR3 is TGTGCCAGCAGCTTGGATTCCTCACCCCTCCACTTT. This sequence joins TRBV5-6 and TRBJ1-6; D not certain. CDR1 and CDR2 (germline): SGHDT, YYEEEE. This CDR3 has 12 residues. Trimming stripped 0 bases from V and 10 bases from J, with 5 bases between.

This clonotype occurred many times. The chain joins TRBV7-9 to TRBJ2-5; D tentatively reads TRBD1 or TRBD2 (5 bases each). Per the germline V gene, CDR1 is SEHNR and CDR2 is FQNEAQ (reference sequence). Trimming took 5 bases from V and 7 from J, leaving 17 bases between them. The CDR3 is 14 amino acids. CDR3 residues: CASSNIRDLGTQYF. The CDR3 nucleotides read TGTGCCAGCAGCAACATCCGGGACCTGGGGACCCAGTACTTC.

The genes are TRBV29-1 and TRBJ2-3; D unresolved. The CDR3 spans 12 residues. Trimming pared 6 bases from V and 4 bases from J, leaving 11 bases between. CDR1 SQVTM and CDR2 ANQGSEA come from the germline V gene. The CDR3 spells CSVAVAADTQYF. The CDR3 nucleotides read TGCAGCGTCGCCGTGGCTGCAGATACGCAGTATTTT.

The rearrangement uses TRBV28 and TRBJ1-5; D unclear. The CDR3 is 16 amino acids. Germline CDR1 is MDHEN and CDR2 is SYDVKM. V was trimmed by 5 bases and J by 0 bases, leaving 14 bases between them. The CDR3 nucleotides read TGTGCCAGCAGTAGTAGCCCAAGTCATAGCAATCAGCCCCAGCATTTT. Translated, it gives CASSSSPSHSNQPQHF.

Ten or more counts support this clonotype. This chain connects TRBV3-1 to TRBJ2-3, with 11 bases lining up with TRBD2. With 4 bases clipped from V and 2 bases from J, the junction kept 5 bases outside the gene matches. CDR1 LGHDT and CDR2 YNNKEL come from the germline V gene (reference sequence). This CDR3 comprises 16 residues. The CDR3 DNA reads as TGTGCCAGCAGCCCTAGCGGGGGGCACACCACAGATACGCAGTATTTT. Its protein is CASSPSGGHTTDTQYF.

V usage is TRBV12-3 or TRBV12-4 and J usage is TRBJ1-2, with D uncertain. Trimming pared 8 bases from V and 4 bases from J, leaving 17 bases between. The CDR3 has 14 amino acids. In nucleotides, the CDR3 is TGTGCCAGCGCCTCAGCCGGGGAGCGCTATGGCTACACCTTC. It specifies CASASAGERYGYTF.

At least ten counts were recorded for this clonotype. V is TRBV4-1 and J is TRBJ1-1, with 9 positions matching TRBD1. Unmatched junction bases numbered 8, after V lost 3 bases and J lost 6 bases. The CDR3 covers 15 residues. CDR1 MGHRA and CDR2 YSYEKL come from the germline V gene. CDR3 sequence reads: CASSQPGTGWPEAFF. In DNA form, the CDR3 reads TGCGCCAGCAGCCAGCCCGGGACAGGGTGGCCTGAAGCTTTCTTT.

The table lists this clonotype with many counts. This rearrangement joins TRBV10-1 to TRBJ2-5; weak D call: TRBD2 (5 bases). V was pared by 4 bases and J by 7 bases, with 10 bases between. Per the germline V gene, CDR1 is WNHNN and CDR2 is SYGVQD (reference sequence). The CDR3 spans 12 residues. CDR3 sequence reads: CASSGPGMTQYF. The CDR3 coding sequence is TGCGCCAGCAGTGGGCCGGGGATGACCCAGTACTTC.

This clonotype was seen at least ten times. The CDR3 is CASGEGPTYEQYF. The CDR3 nucleotides are TGTGCCAGCGGTGAGGGGCCGACCTACGAGCAGTACTTC. The chain links TRBV27 to TRBJ2-7, with D tentatively TRBD1 or TRBD2 (5 bases each). The CDR3 is 13 residues long. Germline-derived CDR1 and CDR2 are MNHEY and SMNVEV (reference sequence). V lost 8 bases to trimming and J lost 2 bases, with 13 bases between them.

This clonotype was counted at least ten times. The chain couples TRBV12-3 or TRBV12-4 to TRBJ2-2; no reliable D call. The CDR3 length is 14 residues. Trimming shortened V by 4 bases and J by 0 bases, and 6 bases separated the two germline ends. The CDR3 region has the DNA TGTGCCAGCAGTTCCGTCCCGAACACCGGGGAGCTGTTTTTT. As protein: CASSSVPNTGELFF.